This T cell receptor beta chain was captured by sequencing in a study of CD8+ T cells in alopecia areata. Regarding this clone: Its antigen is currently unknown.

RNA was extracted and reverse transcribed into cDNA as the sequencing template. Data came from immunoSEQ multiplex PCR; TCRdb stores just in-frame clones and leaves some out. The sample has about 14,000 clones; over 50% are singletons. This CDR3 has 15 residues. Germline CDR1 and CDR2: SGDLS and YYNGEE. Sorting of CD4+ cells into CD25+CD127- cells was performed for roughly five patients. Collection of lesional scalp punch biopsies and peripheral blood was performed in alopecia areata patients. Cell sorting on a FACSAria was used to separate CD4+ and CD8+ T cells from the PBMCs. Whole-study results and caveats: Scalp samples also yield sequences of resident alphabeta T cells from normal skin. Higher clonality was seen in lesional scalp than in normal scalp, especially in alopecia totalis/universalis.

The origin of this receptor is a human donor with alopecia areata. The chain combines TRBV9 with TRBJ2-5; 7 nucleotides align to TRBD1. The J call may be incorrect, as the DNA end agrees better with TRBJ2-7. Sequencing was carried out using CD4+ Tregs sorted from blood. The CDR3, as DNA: TGTGCCAGCAGCGCCTATCGGGACAGATCCTACGAGCAGTACTTC. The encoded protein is CASSAYRDRSYEQYF.